One and the same sample provided the 23 T cell receptor beta chains below, sequenced in a study of cytomegalovirus exposure and HLA in healthy donors. In the PCR, 60 Vbeta and 13 Jbeta primers were used. TCRdb keeps only in-frame clones here, not all; method: immunoSEQ multiplex PCR. The table includes some 150,000 clones, about 78% detected once. The sequencing input was PBMCs. Source of these receptors: a man younger than 35 in good health and CMV-seronegative.

The rearrangement links TRBV7-2 to TRBJ2-3, with D possibly TRBD1 on 5 matching bases. Germline-derived CDR1 and CDR2 are SGHTA and FQGNSA. This CDR3 is 18 amino acids long. V gave up 3 bases and J gave up 5 bases, with 24 bases separating them. For the CDR3, the DNA is TGTGCCAGCAGCTTCATGGTGGGTGGGGCTAGATCTGTAGATACGCAGTATTTT. Translating gives CASSFMVGGARSVDTQYF.

V is TRBV5-6 and J is TRBJ2-7; D might be TRBD1 (5 bases). V lost 0 bases, J lost 9 bases, and 13 bases lay in between. The CDR3 length is 13 residues. Germline CDR1 is SGHDT and CDR2 is YYEEEE. CDR3 loop: CASSLGTLMVQYF. DNA for the CDR3: TGTGCCAGCAGCTTGGGGACACTGATGGTGCAGTACTTC.

The V and J genes are TRBV5-1 and TRBJ2-5; D might be TRBD1 (6 bases). V was pared by 0 bases and J by 1 base, with 7 bases between. The CDR3 is made up of 14 amino acids. Germline V gene lookup returns CDR1 SGHRS and CDR2 YFSETQ. Written as DNA, the CDR3 is TGCGCCAGCAGCTTGGTGGACAGCCAAGAGACCCAGTACTTC. This translates into CASSLVDSQETQYF.

This chain uses TRBV27 with TRBJ2-2, with 10 bases lining up with TRBD1. This CDR3 is 18 amino acids long. Trimming cost V 2 bases and J 5 bases; bases outside gene matches: 11. Germline V gene data show CDR1 as MNHEY and CDR2 as SMNVEV (reference sequence). The CDR3 DNA sequence: TGTGCCAGCAGTTTAATCCGTCCGGGACAGGGGATGACCGGGGAGCTGTTTTTT. Translated: CASSLIRPGQGMTGELFF.

The V gene is TRBV6-1, the J gene TRBJ2-7; TRBD2 matches at 13 bases. The CDR3 length is 15 residues. Trimming took 4 bases from V and 4 from J; bases not matched to a gene: 4. Germline V gene lookup returns CDR1 MNHNS and CDR2 SASEGT. DNA of the CDR3: TGTGCCAGCAGTGCACTAGCGGGGGGGCGGTACGAGCAGTACTTC. Protein: CASSALAGGRYEQYF.

A word on this clone: The sample contains more than one DNA sequence encoding this CDR3. The chain's CDR3 is CASSPNPYEQYF. Written as DNA, the CDR3 is TGTGCCAGCAGCCCAAATCCATACGAGCAGTACTTC. The chain employs TRBV11-2 and TRBJ2-7; no firm D call. Germline V lookup: CDR1 SGHAT, CDR2 FQNNGV. The CDR3 length is 12 residues. Trimming cost V 5 bases and J 4 bases, with 9 bases left between them.

A few counts support this clone. The gene calls are TRBV28 and TRBJ2-4; TRBD2 might be the D (6 bases). The CDR3 has 14 residues. CDR1 is MDHEN, CDR2 SYDVKM, per germline. V was clipped by 3 bases and J by 8 bases, with 14 bases between them. CDR3 region: CASSFGGETDIQYF. The CDR3 DNA follows: TGTGCCAGCAGTTTCGGGGGAGAGACGGACATTCAGTACTTC.

The chain recombines TRBV11-3 with TRBJ1-4, with 7 positions matching TRBD1. Germline-derived CDR1 and CDR2 are SGHNT and YENEEA. The V gene end was trimmed by 3 bases and the J gene end by 8 bases; junction bases not matched to a gene: 6. The length of the CDR3 is 14 residues. The chain's CDR3 is CASSFRQGSEKLFF. The CDR3 DNA reads as TGTGCCAGCAGCTTCCGACAGGGTAGCGAAAAACTGTTTTTT.

V usage is TRBV11-2 and J usage is TRBJ1-1; D is unresolved. Germline CDR1 reads SGHAT; CDR2 reads FQNNGV. The CDR3 sequence is 12 residues long. Between the trimmed V and J ends, which lost 3 bases and 5 bases, there was a span of 7 bases. In DNA form, the CDR3 reads TGTGCCAGCAGCTTGCCTAGGACTGAAGCTTTCTTT. Translating gives CASSLPRTEAFF.

The CDR3 DNA is TGTGCCAGCAGCTCGGGACTAGCGGGAAGCGAGCAGTACTTC. This encodes CASSSGLAGSEQYF. The chain combines TRBV7-3 with TRBJ2-7; 13 positions agree with TRBD2. Germline lookup yields CDR1 SGHTA and CDR2 FQGTGA. The CDR3 spans 14 residues. J lost 6 bases, V lost 4 bases, and 3 bases had no gene match.

J is TRBJ2-4 and V is TRBV11-3; D not resolved. CDR1 is SGHNT, CDR2 YENEEA, per germline. There are 16 residues in the CDR3. V gave up 0 bases and J gave up 0 bases, with 9 bases separating them. In nucleotides, the CDR3 is TGTGCCAGCAGCTTAGAGGGCCCTCTAGCCAAAAACATTCAGTACTTC. Protein sequence: CASSLEGPLAKNIQYF.

The chain has TRBV27 and TRBJ2-3; a weak D match, TRBD1 (6 bases). In germline, CDR1 is MNHEY, CDR2 SMNVEV (reference sequence). This CDR3 contains 13 residues. The V end was cut by 2 bases, the J end by 3 bases, with 6 bases between. The CDR3 bases are TGTGCCAGCAGTTTAAGGGGGACAGATACGCAGTATTTT. Translated: CASSLRGTDTQYF.

The chain employs TRBV4-1 and TRBJ1-5; 7 bases align to TRBD1. With V trimmed by 4 bases and J by 6 bases, 9 bases remained unmatched. Looked up from germline, CDR1 is MGHRA and CDR2 is YSYEKL. This CDR3 has 15 residues. The CDR3 DNA follows: TGCGCCAGCAGCCCGATACAGGGGAAAGGTCAGCCCCAGCATTTT. Protein sequence: CASSPIQGKGQPQHF.

The rearrangement links TRBV9 to TRBJ1-2; no clear D gene. Germline loops: CDR1 SGDLS, CDR2 YYNGEE. This CDR3 spans 13 amino acids. V lost 2 bases and J 0 bases, leaving 5 bases between the germline ends. CDR3 amino acids: CASSVSANYGYTF. The CDR3 DNA is TGTGCCAGCAGCGTTTCAGCTAACTATGGCTACACCTTC.

The chain carries TRBV7-9 and TRBJ2-7; 12 bases agree with TRBD1. The CDR3 has 15 residues. The germline gives CDR1 SEHNR, CDR2 FQNEAQ (reference sequence). V lost 2 bases, J lost 6 bases, and 5 bases stayed unmatched. CDR3 in DNA: TGTGCCAGCAGCTTAACCGGGACAGGGGGCTCCGAGCAGTACTTC. It is translated as CASSLTGTGGSEQYF. The full variable domain, rest sourced from reference TRBV7-9 and TRBJ2-7, is DTGVSQNPRHKITKRGQNVTFRCDPISEHNRLYWYRQTLGQGPEFLTYFQNEAQLEKSRLLSDRFSAERPKGSFSTLEIQRTEQGDSAMYLCASSLTGTGGSEQYFGPGTRLTVT.

V gene TRBV7-2 combines with J gene TRBJ1-5; 7 positions agree with TRBD1. The germline CDR1 and CDR2 sequences are SGHTA and FQGNSA. Trimming removed 6 bases from V and 7 bases from J; junction bases left unmatched: 6. This CDR3 region has 13 residues. For the CDR3, the DNA is TGTGCCAGCAGGAAACAGGGACAGCAGCCCCAGCATTTT. Its protein is CASRKQGQQPQHF.

The J gene is TRBJ2-7, the V gene TRBV28; 14 nucleotides align to TRBD2. Germline V gives CDR1 MDHEN, CDR2 SYDVKM. With V trimmed by 7 bases and J by 3 bases, 8 bases remained unmatched. The CDR3 totals 16 residues. The CDR3 sequence: CASTIPGLAGVYEQYF. In DNA form, the CDR3 reads TGTGCCAGCACGATTCCGGGACTAGCGGGAGTCTACGAGCAGTACTTC.

The V call is TRBV6-5, the J call TRBJ2-1; the D gene is possibly TRBD1 (6 bases). The length of the CDR3 is 13 residues. V lost 5 bases and J 10 bases, leaving 15 bases between the germline ends. Germline V CDR1 and CDR2: MNHEY, SVGAGI. CDR3 sequence reads: CASSIRNRDEQFF. The CDR3 DNA reads as TGTGCCAGCAGTATCCGGAACAGGGACGAGCAGTTCTTC.

This clone has only a few counts. The V call is TRBV5-6, the J call TRBJ1-1; 7 bases line up with TRBD1. The CDR3 is 16 amino acids. CDR1 is SGHDT and CDR2 is YYEEEE in the germline V gene. V trimming: 1 base; J trimming: 0 bases; junction bases outside the gene matches: 6. The CDR3 is CASSLPRTGMNTEAFF. The CDR3, as DNA: TGTGCCAGCAGCTTGCCCCGGACAGGCATGAACACTGAAGCTTTCTTT.

About this clone itself: The sample holds other DNA sequences that translate to the same CDR3. The V call is TRBV6-6, the J call TRBJ2-3, with 9 bases lining up with TRBD1. Germline V CDR1 and CDR2: MNHNY, SVGAGI (reference sequence). V shed 8 bases, J shed 6 bases, and the junction held 9 bases outside the gene matches. The CDR3 runs 14 residues. This CDR3 is CASRQGVYLDTQYF. The CDR3 DNA reads TGTGCCAGCCGACAGGGGGTATACTTGGATACGCAGTATTTT.

This clone was counted a few times. The V call is TRBV7-6, the J call TRBJ2-1; 7 nucleotides align to TRBD2. Germline loops: CDR1 SGHVS, CDR2 FNYEAQ. The CDR3 spans 18 residues. The V gene end was trimmed by 2 bases and the J gene end by 0 bases; junction bases not matched to a gene: 10. CDR3 DNA: TGTGCCAGCAGCTTAAGGATCTCCGGGGGGACCTCCTACAATGAGCAGTTCTTC. It is translated as CASSLRISGGTSYNEQFF.

This sequence joins TRBV5-6 and TRBJ2-1, with D uncertain. This CDR3 comprises 12 residues. Germline CDR1 SGHDT, CDR2 YYEEEE. Trimming cost V 0 bases and J 8 bases, with 6 bases left between them. The CDR3 DNA reads as TGTGCCAGCAGCTTGGTACGGGATGAGCAGTTCTTC. Translating gives CASSLVRDEQFF.

This rearrangement joins TRBV27 to TRBJ2-7; D gene unclear. This CDR3 comprises 15 residues. V was clipped by 5 bases and J by 7 bases, with 21 bases between them. Germline V gene sequence: CDR1 MNHEY, CDR2 SMNVEV (reference sequence). Written as DNA, the CDR3 is TGTGCCAGCAGTCAGACAACGGCGAGAAGGTGGGAGCAGTACTTC. Translating it yields CASSQTTARRWEQYF.